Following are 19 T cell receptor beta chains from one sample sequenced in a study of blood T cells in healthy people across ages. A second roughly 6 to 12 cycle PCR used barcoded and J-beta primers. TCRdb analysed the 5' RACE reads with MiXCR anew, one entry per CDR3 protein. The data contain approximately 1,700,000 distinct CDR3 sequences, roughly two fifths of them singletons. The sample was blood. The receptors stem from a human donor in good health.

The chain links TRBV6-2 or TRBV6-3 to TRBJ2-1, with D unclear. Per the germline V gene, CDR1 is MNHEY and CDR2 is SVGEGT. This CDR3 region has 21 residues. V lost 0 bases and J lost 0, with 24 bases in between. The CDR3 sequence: CASSYSIGLIHPKRSYNEQFF. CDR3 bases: TGTGCCAGCAGTTACTCGATCGGGCTGATCCACCCAAAACGCTCCTACAATGAGCAGTTCTTC.

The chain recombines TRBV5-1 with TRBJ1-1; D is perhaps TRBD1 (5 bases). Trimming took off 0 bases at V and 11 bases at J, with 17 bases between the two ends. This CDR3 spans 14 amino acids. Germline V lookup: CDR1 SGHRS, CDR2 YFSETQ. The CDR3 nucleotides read TGCGCCAGCAGCTTGGCCGGGACCCCCGGGAGGGCTTTCTTT. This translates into CASSLAGTPGRAFF.

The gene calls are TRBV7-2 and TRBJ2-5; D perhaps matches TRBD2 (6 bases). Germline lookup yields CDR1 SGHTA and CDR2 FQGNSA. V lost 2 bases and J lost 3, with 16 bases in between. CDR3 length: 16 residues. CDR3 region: CASSLSWIGGKETQYF. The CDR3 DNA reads TGTGCCAGCAGCTTAAGTTGGATCGGGGGAAAAGAGACCCAGTACTTC.

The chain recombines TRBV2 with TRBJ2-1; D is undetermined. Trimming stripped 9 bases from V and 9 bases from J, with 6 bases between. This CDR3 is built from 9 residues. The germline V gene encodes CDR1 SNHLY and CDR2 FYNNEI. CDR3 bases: TGTGCCAGAGACGCTGAGCAGTTCTTC. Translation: CARDAEQFF.

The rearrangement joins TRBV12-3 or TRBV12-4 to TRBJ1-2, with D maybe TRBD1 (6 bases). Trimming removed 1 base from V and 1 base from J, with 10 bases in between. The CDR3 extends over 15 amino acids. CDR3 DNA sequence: TGTGCCAGCAGTTTAGGACAGGCTGTTAACTATGGCTACACCTTC. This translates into CASSLGQAVNYGYTF.

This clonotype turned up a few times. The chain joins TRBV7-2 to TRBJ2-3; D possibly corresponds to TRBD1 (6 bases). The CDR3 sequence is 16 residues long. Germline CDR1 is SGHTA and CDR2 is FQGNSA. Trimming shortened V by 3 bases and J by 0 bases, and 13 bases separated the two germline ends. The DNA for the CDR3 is TGTGCCAGCAGCTTTTGGGGGCCCAGTAGCACAGATACGCAGTATTTT. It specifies CASSFWGPSSTDTQYF.

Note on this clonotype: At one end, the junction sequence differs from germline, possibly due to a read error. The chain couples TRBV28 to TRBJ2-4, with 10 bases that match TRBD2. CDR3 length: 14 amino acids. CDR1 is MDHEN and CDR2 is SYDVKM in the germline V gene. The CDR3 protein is CASSLAGGKNIQYF. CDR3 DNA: TGTGCCAGCAGCTTAGCGGGGGGAAAAAACATCCAGTACTTC.

CDR3: CATSREGLLGNEQFF. CDR3 DNA: TGTGCCACCAGCAGAGAAGGACTACTCGGGAATGAGCAGTTCTTC. The chain carries TRBV15 and TRBJ2-1; possibly TRBD2 for D (6 bases). V lost 0 bases to trimming and J lost 7 bases, with 13 bases between them. The CDR3 totals 15 residues. The germline CDR1 and CDR2 sequences are LNHNV and YYDKDF (reference sequence). The entire variable domain, with the rest obtained from reference TRBV15 and TRBJ2-1, is as follows: DAMVIQNPRYQVTQFGKPVTLSCSQTLNHNVMYWYQQKSSQAPKLLFHYYDKDFNNEADTPDNFQSRRPNTSFCFLDIRSPGLGDTAMYLCATSREGLLGNEQFFGPGTRLTVL.

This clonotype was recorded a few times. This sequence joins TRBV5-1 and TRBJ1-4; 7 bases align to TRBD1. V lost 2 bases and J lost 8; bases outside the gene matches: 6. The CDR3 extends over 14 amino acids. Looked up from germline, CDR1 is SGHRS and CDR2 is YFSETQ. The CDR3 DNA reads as TGCGCCAGCAGCTTTCGACAGGGTAGGGAAAAACTGTTTTTT. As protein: CASSFRQGREKLFF. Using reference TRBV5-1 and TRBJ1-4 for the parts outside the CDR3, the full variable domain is KAGVTQTPRYLIKTRGQQVTLSCSPISGHRSVSWYQQTPGQGLQFLFEYFSETQRNKGNFPGRFSGRQFSNSRSEMNVSTLELGDSALYLCASSFRQGREKLFFGSGTQLSVL.

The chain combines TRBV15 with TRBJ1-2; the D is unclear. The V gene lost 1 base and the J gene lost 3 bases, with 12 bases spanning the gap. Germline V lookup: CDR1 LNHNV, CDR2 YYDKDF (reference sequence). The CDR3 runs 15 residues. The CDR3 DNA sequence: TGTGCCACCAGCAGAGGGTTAGGGATTGACTATGGCTACACCTTC. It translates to CATSRGLGIDYGYTF.

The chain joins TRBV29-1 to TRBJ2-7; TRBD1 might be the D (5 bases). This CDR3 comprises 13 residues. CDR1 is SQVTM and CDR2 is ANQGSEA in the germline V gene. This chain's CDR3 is CNATRQGSYEQYF. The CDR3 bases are TGCAACGCGACTCGGCAGGGTTCCTACGAGCAGTACTTC.

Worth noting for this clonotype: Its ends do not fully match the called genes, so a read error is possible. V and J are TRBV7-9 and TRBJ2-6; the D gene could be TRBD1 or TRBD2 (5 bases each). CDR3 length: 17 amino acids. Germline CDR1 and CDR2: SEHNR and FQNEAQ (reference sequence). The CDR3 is CASSLGARARGADVRTF. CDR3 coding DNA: TGTGCCAGCAGCTTAGGGGCGAGGGCGCGAGGGGCCGACGTCCGGACTTTC.

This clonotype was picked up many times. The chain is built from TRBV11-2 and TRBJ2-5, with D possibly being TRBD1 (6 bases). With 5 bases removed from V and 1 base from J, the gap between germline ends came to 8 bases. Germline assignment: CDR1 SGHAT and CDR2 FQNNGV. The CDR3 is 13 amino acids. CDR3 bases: TGTGCCAGCAGCCCAGGGGCCCAAGAGACCCAGTACTTC. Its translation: CASSPGAQETQYF.

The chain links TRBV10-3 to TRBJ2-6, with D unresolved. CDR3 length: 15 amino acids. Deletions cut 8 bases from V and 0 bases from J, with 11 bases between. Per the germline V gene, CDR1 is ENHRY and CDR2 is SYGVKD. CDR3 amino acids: CAIREFSSGANVLTF. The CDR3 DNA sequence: TGTGCCATCCGAGAATTCAGCTCTGGGGCCAACGTCCTGACTTTC.

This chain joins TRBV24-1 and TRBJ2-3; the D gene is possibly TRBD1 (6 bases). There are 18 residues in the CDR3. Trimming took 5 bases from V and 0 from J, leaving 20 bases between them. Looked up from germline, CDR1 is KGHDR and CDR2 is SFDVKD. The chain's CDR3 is CATSGPPSDRSSTDTQYF. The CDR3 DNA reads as TGTGCCACCAGTGGTCCACCCTCGGACAGATCTAGCACAGATACGCAGTATTTT.

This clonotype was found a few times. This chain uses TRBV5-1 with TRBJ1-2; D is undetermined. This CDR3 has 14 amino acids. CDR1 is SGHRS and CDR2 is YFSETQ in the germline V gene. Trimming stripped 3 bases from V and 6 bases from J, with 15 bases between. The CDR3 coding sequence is TGCGCCAGCAGCTCCCCAGAACGCCGGGATGGCTACACCTTC. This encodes CASSSPERRDGYTF.

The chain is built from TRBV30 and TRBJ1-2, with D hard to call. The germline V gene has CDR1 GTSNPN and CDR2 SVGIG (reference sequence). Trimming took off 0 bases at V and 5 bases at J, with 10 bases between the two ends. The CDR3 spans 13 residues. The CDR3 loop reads CAWSVKGLYGYTF. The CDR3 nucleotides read TGTGCCTGGAGTGTAAAGGGTTTATATGGCTACACCTTC. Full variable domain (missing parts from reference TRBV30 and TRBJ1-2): SQTIHQWPATLVQPVGSPLSLECTVEGTSNPNLYWYRQAAGRGLQLLFYSVGIGQISSEVPQNLSASRPQDRQFILSSKKLLLSDSGFYLCAWSVKGLYGYTFGSGTRLTVV.

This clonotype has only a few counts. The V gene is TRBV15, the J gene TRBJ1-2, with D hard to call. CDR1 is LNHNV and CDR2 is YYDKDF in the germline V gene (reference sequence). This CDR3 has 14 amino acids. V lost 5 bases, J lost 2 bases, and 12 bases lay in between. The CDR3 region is CATSRGRNNYGYTF. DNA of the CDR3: TGTGCCACCAGCCGCGGACGGAACAACTATGGCTACACCTTC.

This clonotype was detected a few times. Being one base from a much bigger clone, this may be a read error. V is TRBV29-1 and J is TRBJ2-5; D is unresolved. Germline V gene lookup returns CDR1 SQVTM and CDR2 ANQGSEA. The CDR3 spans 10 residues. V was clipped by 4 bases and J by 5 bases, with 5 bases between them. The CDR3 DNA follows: TGCAGCGTTGGGTATGAGACCCAGTACTTC. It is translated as CSVGYETQYF.